These 2 T cell receptor beta chains came from one sample sequenced in a study of cytomegalovirus exposure and HLA in healthy donors (dated by TCRdb to 2016 to 2017). Library preparation used the immunoSEQ multiplex PCR assay. This is the immuneACCESS table as TCRdb keeps it, with only in-frame sequences that have V and J called. A part of the clones is gone; compared with another copy, unresolved V genes explain less than half, and the rest is unexplained. The sample table holds fewer than 120,000 clones, of which roughly nine tenths were seen once. Under 2% of the sample comes from the top ten. Sequenced: PBMCs. Receptors originate from a woman aged 18-29 years in good health and CMV-seronegative.

The CDR3 here is CASSQDWTSKETQYF. CDR3 nucleotides: TGTGCCAGCAGCCAAGACTGGACTAGCAAGGAGACCCAGTACTTC. The chain employs TRBV4-2 and TRBJ2-5; 8 bases match TRBD2. The germline gives CDR1 LGHNA, CDR2 YNFKEQ. This CDR3 has 15 residues. The junction had 5 bases not matched to a gene; V was cut back by 0 bases and J by 5 bases.

This sequence joins TRBV4-1 and TRBJ1-2; D not certain. This CDR3 is 15 amino acids long. Germline V gene sequence: CDR1 MGHRA, CDR2 YSYEKL. The V gene lost 1 base and the J gene lost 2 bases, with 11 bases spanning the gap. The CDR3 sequence is CASSQAPAVNYGYTF. The CDR3 DNA sequence: TGCGCCAGCAGCCAAGCCCCGGCGGTCAACTATGGCTACACCTTC.